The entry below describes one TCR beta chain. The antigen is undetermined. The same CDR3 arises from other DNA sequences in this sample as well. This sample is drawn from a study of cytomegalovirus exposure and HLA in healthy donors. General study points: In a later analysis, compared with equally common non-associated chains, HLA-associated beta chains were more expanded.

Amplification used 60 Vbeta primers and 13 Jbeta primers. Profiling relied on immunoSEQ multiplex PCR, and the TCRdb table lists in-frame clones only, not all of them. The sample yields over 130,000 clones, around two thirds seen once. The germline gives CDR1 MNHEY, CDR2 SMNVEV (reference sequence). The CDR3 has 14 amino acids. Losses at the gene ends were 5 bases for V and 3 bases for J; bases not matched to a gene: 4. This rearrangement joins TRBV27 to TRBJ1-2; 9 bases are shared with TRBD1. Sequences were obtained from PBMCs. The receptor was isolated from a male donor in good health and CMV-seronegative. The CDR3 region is CASSLDRGHYGYTF. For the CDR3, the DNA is TGTGCCAGCAGTCTGGACAGGGGTCACTATGGCTACACCTTC.